These T cell receptor beta chains were read from a single sample in a study of control samples from healthy donors and cancer patients. Profiling relied on immunoSEQ multiplex PCR, and the TCRdb table lists in-frame clones only, not all of them. The sample lists 150,000 to 200,000 clones, 90% occurring once. The specimen was blood. Receptors originate from a woman in her forties or fifties in good health. The CDR3 runs from the conserved cysteine through the conserved F or W. D genes are given only for firm matches. The size of a clone is reported for some rows only, either as once, few or many, or as a class for expanded clones.

.	TRBV7-3	TRBJ2-3	.	CASAWRGTDTQYF	TGTGCCAGCGCCTGGAGGGGCACAGATACGCAGTATTTT
TRBD1	TRBV5-1	TRBJ2-2	.	CASSLPGQGAVELFF	TGCGCCAGCAGCTTGCCGGGACAGGGAGCGGTGGAGCTGTTTTTT
.	TRBV5-6	TRBJ2-7	.	CASSLGSGYRGNEQYF	TGTGCCAGCAGCTTAGGTTCAGGTTACCGTGGGAACGAGCAGTACTTC
.	TRBV4-1	TRBJ2-4	once	CASSQDFRGHIQYF	TGCGCCAGCAGCCAAGACTTTCGGGGTCACATTCAGTACTTC
TRBD1	TRBV25-1	TRBJ2-7	.	CASSARTGVYEQYF	TGTGCCAGCAGTGCAAGGACAGGTGTATACGAGCAGTACTTC
.	TRBV2	TRBJ1-5	once	CASSEWLLRGWSNQPQHF	TGTGCCAGCAGTGAATGGCTGTTGAGGGGTTGGAGCAATCAGCCCCAGCATTTT
.	TRBV9	TRBJ2-5	.	CASSVAPGYQETQYF	TGTGCCAGCAGCGTAGCTCCCGGTTATCAAGAGACCCAGTACTTC
.	TRBV7-7	TRBJ2-5	.	CASSQGPGQETQYF	TGTGCTAGCAGCCAGGGCCCCGGGCAGGAGACCCAGTACTTC
.	TRBV7-2	TRBJ2-1	.	CASSPSAGFSYNEQFF	TGTGCCAGCAGCCCCTCGGCGGGGTTCTCCTACAATGAGCAGTTCTTC
.	TRBV11-3	TRBJ2-2	.	CASSVTYNGELFF	TGTGCCAGCAGCGTGACTTACAATGGGGAGCTGTTTTTT
.	TRBV5-4	TRBJ2-7	.	CASSTSSYEQYF	TGTGCCAGCAGCACAAGCTCCTACGAGCAGTACTTC
TRBD2	TRBV19	TRBJ2-3	.	CASSNGLAATDTQYF	TGTGCCAGTAGTAATGGACTAGCGGCAACAGATACGCAGTATTTT
.	TRBV24-1	TRBJ2-3	.	CATSKVTDTQYF	TGTGCCACCAGTAAAGTAACAGATACGCAGTATTTT
.	TRBV4-3	TRBJ1-4	.	CASSQERAGGSEKLFF	TGCGCCAGCAGCCAAGAAAGGGCGGGGGGAAGCGAAAAACTGTTTTTT
TRBD2	TRBV14	TRBJ2-1	.	CASSSSGEYNEQFF	TGTGCCAGCAGCTCTAGCGGGGAGTACAATGAGCAGTTCTTC
TRBD2	TRBV19	TRBJ2-3	.	CASSRRAGGTDTQYF	TGTGCCAGTAGTCGAAGAGCGGGAGGCACAGATACGCAGTATTTT